This TCR beta chain was observed in a study of T cell repertoires in ileal Crohn's disease (dated by TCRdb to about 2019). Notes on the research overall: Median disease duration was approximately 8 years, and approximately 34% of patients were identified as active smokers at the time of surgery. About half of the patients received postoperative therapy: some 12 received thiopurines and 15 to 20 received anti-TNF agents. Neoterminal ileum biopsies obtained at postoperative colonoscopy were designated as M6 samples. TCR repertoire analysis was performed in approximately 52 Crohn's disease patients drawn from a prospective multicentre cohort. Endoscopic postoperative recurrence was defined by a Rutgeerts score above i0. A total of 170 or so mucosal samples from roughly 60 patients were sequenced, with samples obtained at several locations on the surgical specimen and at postoperative endoscopy. The study was conducted in parallel with a multicentre cohort built to find predictors of early endoscopic recurrence after ileocolonic resection. Every patient underwent surgery because of a complication, which was stricturing disease in 61% of cases and penetrating disease in approximately 39%.

The V and J ends are trimmed by 1 base and 10 bases, leaving 17 bases between them. According to the germline V gene (reference sequence), CDR1 reads LNHNV and CDR2 reads YYDKDF. The CDR3 spans 16 residues, from the cysteine through the phenylalanine. Only the CDR3 DNA is retained, 48 bases long and in frame from the first base. As to this clone: No antigen is known for it. Per-nucleotide qualities are absent, and no much larger clonotype sits a single base away.

For commercial TCRB immunosequencing, about 500 nanograms of biopsy DNA were submitted for each sample. Adaptive Biotechnology amplified the CDR3 regions from genomic DNA with a two-step multiplex PCR designed to control amplification bias. The first PCR used primers for every V and J gene segment; the second PCR added barcodes and Illumina adapters. CDR3 libraries were sequenced using an Illumina instrument. Processing in the source paper ran as follows. Analysis combined the vendor-provided pipelines with custom analysis of raw data in R/Bioconductor under R version 3.3.0. Clonality, which ranges from 0 to 1, was calculated as the inverse of the normalised Shannon entropy across all productive clones. High-frequency clones were defined as the share of the repertoire occupied by the top 100 clones, with only clones passing a 95% confidence test being retained. Repertoire diversity was measured with the Simpson index, and overlap between samples was measured with the Morisita-Horn index. TCRdb took over this immuneACCESS table, retaining in-frame rearrangements with V and J assigned. Such tables are incomplete; in checked studies, under half of the missing clones stem from an unresolved V gene, and the remainder is unexplained. Clonal size and the V and J genes are those of that table, whereas D and trimming came from the DNA. For this sample the table gives roughly 60,000 clones, of which 85% to 90% were detected only once. The ten largest clones represent roughly 2% of the sample.

The intended sense of this specimen's time point label: neoterminal ileum biopsy at postoperative endoscopy, about 6 months after surgery. To be eligible, patients had to be adults with ileal or ileocolonic Crohn's disease and an indication for ileocolonic resection. Before DNA extraction, whole ileal mucosal biopsies were kept frozen at -80 degrees C. Genomic DNA was isolated from frozen whole biopsies using a TRizol-based method, and the DNA was quantified with a NanoDrop 2000 spectrophotometer. What the study reported, not specific to this receptor: Compared with non-smokers, patients who were active smokers at surgery showed a significantly higher proportion of clonal expansions (about 25% vs 18%, p=0.02). Higher percentages of high-frequency clones at the time of surgery were linked to endoscopic recurrence, and every patient with clonality above 26.8% (18/57) had recurrence. Postoperative endoscopy was performed at varying times within the first year after surgery, with a median delay of 6.9 months. More high-frequency clones were carried by sorted CD8 T cells than by CD4 T cells, suggesting that mucosal expansions were mainly CD8. Mucosal CD4 and CD8 T cells were sorted and sequenced only in a subgroup of patients, whose size was not stated.

The sequence links TRBV15 to TRBJ1-6; a tentative D match to TRBD1 spans 5 bases. The sequence came from an adult with Crohn's disease. Sequencing was done on a sample of ileal tissue. The CDR3 reads as follows: CATSRAGLRGISPLHF. The DNA sequence is given as TGTGCCACCAGCAGAGCGGGACTAAGGGGTATCTCACCCCTCCACTTT. With the portions outside the CDR3 filled from the reference TRBV15 and TRBJ1-6 genes, the complete variable region becomes DAMVIQNPRYQVTQFGKPVTLSCSQTLNHNVMYWYQQKSSQAPKLLFHYYDKDFNNEADTPDNFQSRRPNTSFCFLDIRSPGLGDTAMYLCATSRAGLRGISPLHFGNGTRLTVT.